This TCR beta chain derives from a study of OX40 agonist ivuxolimab in advanced cancers. Study overall: The eligibility criteria allowed prior anti-PD-1, anti-PD-L1 or anti-CTLA-4 therapy, and approximately 40% had some. The study's findings and limits: At 0.1 to 3.0 mg/kg and by week 6, clonal expansion occurred in CD4+ and CD8+ blood T cells. In CD8+ T cells, expanded clones were on average more numerous than in CD4+.

Germline CDR1 SEHNR, CDR2 FQNEAQ (reference sequence). The CDR3 has 12 amino acids. The V end lost 5 bases, the J end lost 6 bases, and 10 bases lay between the germline ends. Sequenced by immunoSEQ multiplex PCR; TCRdb stores in-frame clones only, minus some. In the table there are tens of thousands of clones, 86% of which are singletons. Anyone with autoimmune disease history or systemic immunosuppression was excluded. This clone appeared a single time. Its cognate antigen is unknown. The receptor was derived from an adult with an advanced solid tumor such as melanoma, head and neck, liver or kidney cancer. The chain couples TRBV7-9 to TRBJ1-2; D is possibly TRBD1 (6 bases). Specimen: CD4+ or CD8+ T cells sorted from blood, collected in a trial of the OX40 agonist ivuxolimab. In DNA form, the CDR3 reads TGTGCCAGCAGCCCGACAGGTCATGGCTACACCTTC. It specifies CASSPTGHGYTF.